This T cell receptor beta chain was documented in a study of T-cell memory formation after mild COVID-19. Study details: TCR clustering was largely donor specific. Study-level findings and limits: Researchers report contracting CD4+ clones mostly in CM and EM, with CD8+ clones in EMRA. Detection of some responders pre-infection suggested pre-existing cross-reactive memory T cells participated.

A note on this clonotype: The antigen is unknown.

Constant-segment primers and 5'RACE yielded cDNA libraries for TCR alpha and TCR beta, each carrying sample barcodes and UMIs. A single record per CDR3 protein comes from TCRdb applying MiXCR to the 5' RACE reads. The sample lists 390,000 or so distinct CDR3 sequences, roughly 15% seen once, with about 22% in the top ten. The CDR3 sequence is 14 residues long. V was clipped by 9 bases and J by 4 bases, with 17 bases between them. The rearrangement uses TRBV12-3 or TRBV12-4 and TRBJ2-3; D uncertain. The specimen was PBMCs or a T cell subset sorted from them (not recorded which). The sequence was collected from a man aged 18-30 years who had mild COVID-19 (a few samples of this study predate the infection). Cell type and time point are not known. DNA of the CDR3: TGTGCCAGTACCCTCCGGCGGAAGGCAGATACGCAGTATTTT. This translates into CASTLRRKADTQYF.